This T cell receptor (beta chain) was sequenced for a study of T cells in Graves' hyperthyroidism and ophthalmopathy. The CDR3 contains 11 residues. Germline assignment: CDR1 SNHLY and CDR2 FYNNEI. Regions amplified from RNA transcripts were the TCR beta CDR3 regions. In the first-round RT-PCR of the TCR CDR3, the HTBI primer set was used. Each CDR3 protein gets one entry after TCRdb re-called the multiplex PCR reads with MiXCR. The sample has fewer than 750,000 distinct CDR3 sequences, more than 45% seen once. Worth noting for this clonotype: The junction departs from the called germline gene at one end, perhaps through a read error.

The sample was peripheral blood or thyroid tissue (not recorded which). The sequence derives from a woman between 18 and 30 years old with Graves' hyperthyroidism. J is TRBJ2-7 and V is TRBV2, with D tentatively TRBD2 (5 bases). The CDR3 DNA is TGTGCCAGCACCCTGACATACGAGCGGAACTTC. Translation gives CASTLTYERNF.